A single sample gave rise to the 16 T cell receptor beta chains below, sequenced in a study of memory CD8 T cells in hepatitis C reinfection. Sample time point: pre-reinfection, 55 to 20 weeks before reinfection detection. Sorted cells were sequenced directly ex vivo without any in vitro expansion. The repertoire was sequenced with immunoSEQ multiplex PCR; TCRdb's copy has only in-frame clones and lacks some. Of tens of thousands of clones listed, 89% are singletons. Sequencing was done on a sample of naive CD8+ T cells sorted from blood. These receptors were taken from a man between 18 and 35 years old with hepatitis C virus infection.

The rearrangement joins TRBV27 to TRBJ2-3; 12 bases are a match to TRBD2. CDR3 length equals 15 residues. Germline CDR1 and CDR2: MNHEY and SMNVEV (reference sequence). J lost 8 bases, V lost 5 bases, and 8 bases had no gene match. The chain's CDR3 is CASSLNSGLAGTQYF. The CDR3 DNA is TGTGCCAGCAGTCTCAACTCGGGACTAGCGGGTACGCAGTATTTT.

This clone was detected once. The rearrangement joins TRBV27 to TRBJ1-5; no definite D call. Trimming shortened V by 9 bases and J by 6 bases, and 15 bases separated the two germline ends. CDR3 size: 13 residues. Per germline, CDR1 MNHEY and CDR2 SMNVEV (reference sequence). CDR3 in DNA: TGTGCCAGTTCTCTAGCCGGAGGTCAGCCCCAGCATTTT. This codes for CASSLAGGQPQHF.

This rearrangement joins TRBV19 to TRBJ2-2; TRBD1 matches at 9 bases. J gave up 5 bases and V 3 bases, and 4 bases lay outside the gene matches. The CDR3 is made up of 15 amino acids. Germline CDR1 reads LNHDA; CDR2 reads SQIVND (reference sequence). The CDR3 reads CASSIGQGRTGELFF. For the CDR3, the DNA is TGTGCCAGTAGTATTGGACAGGGGAGGACCGGGGAGCTGTTTTTT.

The rearrangement links TRBV5-6 to TRBJ1-2; 9 bases agree with TRBD1. This CDR3 contains 16 residues. V shed 1 base, J shed 6 bases, and the junction held 10 bases outside the gene matches. Germline CDR1 SGHDT, CDR2 YYEEEE. As DNA, the CDR3 is TGTGCCAGCAGCTTGCTCTCACAGGGGGCTATCGATGGCTACACCTTC. It yields the protein CASSLLSQGAIDGYTF.

V is TRBV5-4 and J is TRBJ2-3; the match to TRBD2 covers 9 bases. V dropped 6 bases and J dropped 2; count of bases not matched to a gene: 7. Per the germline V gene, CDR1 is SGHNT and CDR2 is YYREEE (reference sequence). This CDR3 has 15 residues. The CDR3 DNA is TGTGCCAGCACTCCTACTAGCGGGTTCACAGATACGCAGTATTTT. Amino acids: CASTPTSGFTDTQYF.

This clone was observed once. This CDR3 reads CASSYSSGLAGNEQFF. The CDR3 DNA follows: TGTGCCAGCAGTTACTCGTCGGGACTAGCGGGTAATGAGCAGTTCTTC. The rearrangement uses TRBV6-5 and TRBJ2-1; 12 bases are a match to TRBD2. Looked up from germline, CDR1 is MNHEY and CDR2 is SVGAGI. CDR3 length equals 16 residues. V dropped 0 bases and J dropped 7; count of bases not matched to a gene: 4.

V is TRBV4-1 and J is TRBJ2-7; TRBD2 matches at 11 bases. V shed 3 bases, J shed 3 bases, and the junction held 1 base outside the gene matches. This CDR3 contains 14 residues. From germline, CDR1 is MGHRA and CDR2 YSYEKL. In nucleotides, the CDR3 is TGCGCCAGCAGCCACACTAGCGGGAGCTACGAGCAGTACTTC. This encodes CASSHTSGSYEQYF.

CDR3 bases: TGTGCCAGCAGTTCAGTAGCGGGAGGGCCAGATACGCAGTATTTT. Protein sequence: CASSSVAGGPDTQYF. V usage is TRBV6-5 and J usage is TRBJ2-3, with 11 bases matching TRBD2. Per germline, CDR1 MNHEY and CDR2 SVGAGI. The CDR3 loop spans 15 amino acids. V was clipped by 4 bases and J by 4 bases; unmatched bases: 4.

The chain has TRBV27 and TRBJ2-7, with TRBD1 identical over 9 bases. J gave up 5 bases and V 9 bases, and 8 bases lay outside the gene matches. The germline gives CDR1 MNHEY, CDR2 SMNVEV (reference sequence). The CDR3 is made up of 13 amino acids. The CDR3: CASSTGTGHEQYF. CDR3 nucleotides: TGTGCCAGTTCGACCGGGACAGGGCACGAGCAGTACTTC.

Only one count was recorded for this clone. The chain is built from TRBV2 and TRBJ2-5, with TRBD2 as a possible D gene (6 bases). Germline CDR1 and CDR2: SNHLY and FYNNEI. This CDR3 spans 15 amino acids. V gave up 1 base and J gave up 2 bases, with 11 bases separating them. The CDR3 DNA is TGTGCCAGCAGTGAAGTTTCTAGCGAACAAGAGACCCAGTACTTC. Protein sequence: CASSEVSSEQETQYF.

This clone was counted once. J is TRBJ2-2 and V is TRBV4-1; weak D call: TRBD1 (5 bases). The CDR3 sequence is 18 residues long. Germline V lookup: CDR1 MGHRA, CDR2 YSYEKL. V lost 5 bases and J 4 bases, leaving 23 bases between the germline ends. The CDR3 sequence is CASSYVGLEALSTGELFF. The CDR3 DNA is TGCGCCAGCAGCTACGTGGGGCTAGAGGCGCTTTCCACCGGGGAGCTGTTTTTT.

CDR3 nucleotides: TGTGCCAGTAGTATAACCGGGAGTCTTCATGAGCAGTACTTC. This gives the protein CASSITGSLHEQYF. The rearrangement uses TRBV19 and TRBJ2-7; perhaps TRBD2 as D (6 bases). The CDR3 sequence is 14 residues long. V was shortened by 2 bases and J by 7 bases, with 15 bases between the two germline ends. The germline gives CDR1 LNHDA, CDR2 SQIVND (reference sequence).

The rearrangement uses TRBV11-2 and TRBJ1-1; no firm D call. This CDR3 is 13 amino acids long. Deletions cut 1 base from V and 5 bases from J, with 8 bases between. Germline loops: CDR1 SGHAT, CDR2 FQNNGV. CDR3 DNA sequence: TGTGCCAGCAGCTTAGGCCCGGGGACTGAAGCTTTCTTT. Protein product: CASSLGPGTEAFF.

The rearrangement uses TRBV5-4 and TRBJ2-5, with D perhaps matching TRBD2 (6 bases). Germline V lookup: CDR1 SGHNT, CDR2 YYREEE (reference sequence). V was clipped by 4 bases and J by 5 bases, with 15 bases between them. This CDR3 has 14 amino acids. The CDR3 coding sequence is TGTGCCAGCAGCCCGGGGGTAGAATGGGAGACCCAGTACTTC. Translating gives CASSPGVEWETQYF.

The chain employs TRBV5-6 and TRBJ2-1; D perhaps matches TRBD2 (6 bases). V was pared by 4 bases and J by 0 bases, with 14 bases between. Germline CDR1 reads SGHDT; CDR2 reads YYEEEE. This CDR3 region has 16 residues. CDR3 in DNA: TGTGCCAGCAGCCCGGAGGGGATGAGCTCCTACAATGAGCAGTTCTTC. Translation gives CASSPEGMSSYNEQFF.

The chain combines TRBV15 with TRBJ2-2; the match to TRBD1 covers 8 bases. V was pared by 5 bases and J by 0 bases, with 2 bases of the junction left unmatched. The CDR3 has 15 residues. Germline V lookup: CDR1 LNHNV, CDR2 YYDKDF (reference sequence). This CDR3 reads CATSSTGANTGELFF. CDR3 nucleotides: TGTGCCACCAGCTCGACAGGGGCGAACACCGGGGAGCTGTTTTTT.